This T cell receptor (beta chain) stems from a study of response to subunit inactivated influenza vaccine. Study outcomes and limitations: The authors offered the suggestion that each seasonal influenza vaccination recruits few new T cells.

Points on this clonotype: Antigen specificity is unknown.

CDR3 length: 14 residues. V dropped 5 bases and J dropped 1 base, with 11 bases sitting between them. The germline gives CDR1 DFQATT, CDR2 SNEGSKA (reference sequence). TCRdb re-called the RT-PCR reads through MiXCR, storing one row per CDR3 protein. The sample consists of hundreds of thousands of distinct CDR3 sequences, 12% of them appearing once. The gene calls are TRBV20-1 and TRBJ2-2; D not resolved. The starting material was PBMCs from blood, obtained on the day of vaccination. The receptor was derived from a man in his fifties who received an inactivated influenza vaccine. The DNA of the CDR3 is TGCAGTGCTCGGCGGCCTATGAACACCGGGGAGCTGTTTTTT. As protein: CSARRPMNTGELFF.